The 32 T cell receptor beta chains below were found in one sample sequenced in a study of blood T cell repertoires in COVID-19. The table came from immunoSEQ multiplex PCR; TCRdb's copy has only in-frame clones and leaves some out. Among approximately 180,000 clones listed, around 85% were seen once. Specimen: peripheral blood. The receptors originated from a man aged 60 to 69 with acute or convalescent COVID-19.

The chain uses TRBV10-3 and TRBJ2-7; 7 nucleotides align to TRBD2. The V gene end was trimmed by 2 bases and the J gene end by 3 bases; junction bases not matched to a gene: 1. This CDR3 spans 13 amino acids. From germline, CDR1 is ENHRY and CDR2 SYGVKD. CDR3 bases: TGTGCCATCAGTGAGGCTAGCGGCTACGAGCAGTACTTC. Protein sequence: CAISEASGYEQYF.

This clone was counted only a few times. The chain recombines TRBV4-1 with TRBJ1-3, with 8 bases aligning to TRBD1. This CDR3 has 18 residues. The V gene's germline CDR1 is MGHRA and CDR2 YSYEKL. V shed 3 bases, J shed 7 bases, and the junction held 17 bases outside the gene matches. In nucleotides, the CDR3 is TGCGCCAGCAGCCAGGAGCTACAAACCCGGGACAGGAGTAACACCATATATTTT. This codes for CASSQELQTRDRSNTIYF.

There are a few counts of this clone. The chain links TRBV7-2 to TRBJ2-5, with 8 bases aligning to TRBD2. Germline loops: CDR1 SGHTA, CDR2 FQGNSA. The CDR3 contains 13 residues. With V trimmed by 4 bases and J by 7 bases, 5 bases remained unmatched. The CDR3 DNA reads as TGTGCCAGCAGCTCCCTCCGGGGGGGGACCCAGTACTTC. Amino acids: CASSSLRGGTQYF.

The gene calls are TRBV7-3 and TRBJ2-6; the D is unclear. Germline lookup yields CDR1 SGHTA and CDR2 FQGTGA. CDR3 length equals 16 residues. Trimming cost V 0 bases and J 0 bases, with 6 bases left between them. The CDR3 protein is CASSLTLASGANVLTF. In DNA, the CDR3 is TGTGCCAGCAGCTTAACGTTAGCCTCTGGGGCCAACGTCCTGACTTTC.

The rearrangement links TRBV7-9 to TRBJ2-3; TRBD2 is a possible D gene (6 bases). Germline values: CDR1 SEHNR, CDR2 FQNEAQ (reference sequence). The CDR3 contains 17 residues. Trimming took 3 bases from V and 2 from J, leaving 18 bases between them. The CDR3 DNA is TGTGCCAGCAGCTTTCCCATCCAACTAGCAACCACAGATACGCAGTATTTT. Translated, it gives CASSFPIQLATTDTQYF. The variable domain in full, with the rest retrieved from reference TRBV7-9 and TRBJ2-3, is DTGVSQNPRHKITKRGQNVTFRCDPISEHNRLYWYRQTLGQGPEFLTYFQNEAQLEKSRLLSDRFSAERPKGSFSTLEIQRTEQGDSAMYLCASSFPIQLATTDTQYFGPGTRLTVL.

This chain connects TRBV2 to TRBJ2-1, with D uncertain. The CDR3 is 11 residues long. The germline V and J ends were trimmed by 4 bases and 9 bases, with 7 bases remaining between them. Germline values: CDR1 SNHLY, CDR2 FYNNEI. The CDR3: CASSGRGEQFF. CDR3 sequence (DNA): TGTGCCAGCAGTGGCAGAGGTGAGCAGTTCTTC.

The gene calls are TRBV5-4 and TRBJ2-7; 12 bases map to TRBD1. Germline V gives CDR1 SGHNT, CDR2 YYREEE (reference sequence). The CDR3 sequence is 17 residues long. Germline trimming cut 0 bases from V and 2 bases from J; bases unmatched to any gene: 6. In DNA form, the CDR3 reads TGTGCCAGCAGCTTGGGGGACAGGGGGCACGCCGCCTACGAGCAGTACTTC. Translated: CASSLGDRGHAAYEQYF.

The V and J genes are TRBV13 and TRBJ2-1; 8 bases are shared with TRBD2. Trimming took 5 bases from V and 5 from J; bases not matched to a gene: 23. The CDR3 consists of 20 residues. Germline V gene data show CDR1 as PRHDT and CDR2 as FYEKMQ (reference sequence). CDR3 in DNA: TGTGCCAGCAGCCCCGGGGCGGGGCGGGAGGCCTCCCTCCGACACAATGAGCAGTTCTTC. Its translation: CASSPGAGREASLRHNEQFF.

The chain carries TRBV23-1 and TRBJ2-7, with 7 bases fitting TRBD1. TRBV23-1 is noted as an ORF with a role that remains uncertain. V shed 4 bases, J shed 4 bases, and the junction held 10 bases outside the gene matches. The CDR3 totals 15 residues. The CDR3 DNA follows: TGCGCCAGCAGTCCTCTTTACAGGGGTCAGTACGAGCAGTACTTC. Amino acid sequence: CASSPLYRGQYEQYF.

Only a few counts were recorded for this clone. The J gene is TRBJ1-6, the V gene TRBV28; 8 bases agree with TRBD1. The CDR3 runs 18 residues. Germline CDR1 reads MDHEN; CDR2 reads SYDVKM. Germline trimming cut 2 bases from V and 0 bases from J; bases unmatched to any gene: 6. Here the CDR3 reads CASSLGGTGSSYNSPLHF. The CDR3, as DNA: TGTGCCAGCAGTTTAGGTGGGACAGGAAGCTCCTATAATTCACCCCTCCACTTT.

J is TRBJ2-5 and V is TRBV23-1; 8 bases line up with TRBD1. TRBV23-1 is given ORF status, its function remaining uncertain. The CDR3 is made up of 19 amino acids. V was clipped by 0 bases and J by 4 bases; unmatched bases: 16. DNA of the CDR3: TGCGCCAGCAGTCAATCGAATTGTCTGGGTGGACAGGGCACAGAGACCCAGTACTTC. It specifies CASSQSNCLGGQGTETQYF.

CDR3 in amino acids: CASRGINPYEQYF. CDR3 DNA: TGTGCCAGCCGGGGGATAAATCCCTACGAGCAGTACTTC. This chain joins TRBV6-6 and TRBJ2-7; weak D call: TRBD2 (6 bases). The CDR3 runs to 13 residues. Trimming cost V 8 bases and J 2 bases, with 13 bases left between them. CDR1 and CDR2 (germline): MNHNY, SVGAGI (reference sequence).

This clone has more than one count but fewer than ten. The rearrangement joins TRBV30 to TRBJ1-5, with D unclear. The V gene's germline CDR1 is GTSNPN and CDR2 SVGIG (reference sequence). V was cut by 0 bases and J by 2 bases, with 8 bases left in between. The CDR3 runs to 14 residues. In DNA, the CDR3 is TGTGCCTGGAGTGTAAGACTAGGCAATCAGCCCCAGCATTTT. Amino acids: CAWSVRLGNQPQHF.

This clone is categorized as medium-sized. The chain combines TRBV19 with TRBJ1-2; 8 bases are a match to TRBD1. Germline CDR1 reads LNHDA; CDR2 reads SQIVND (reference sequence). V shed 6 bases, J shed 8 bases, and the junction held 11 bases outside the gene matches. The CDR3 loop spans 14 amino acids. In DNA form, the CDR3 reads TGTGCCAGTAGCCAGAACAGGGGGATAGAAGGCTACACCTTC. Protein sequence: CASSQNRGIEGYTF. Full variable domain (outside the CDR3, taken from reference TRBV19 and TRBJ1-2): DGGITQSPKYLFRKEGQNVTLSCEQNLNHDAMYWYRQDPGQGLRLIYYSQIVNDFQKGDIAEGYSVSREKKESFPLTVTSAQKNPTAFYLCASSQNRGIEGYTFGSGTRLTVV.

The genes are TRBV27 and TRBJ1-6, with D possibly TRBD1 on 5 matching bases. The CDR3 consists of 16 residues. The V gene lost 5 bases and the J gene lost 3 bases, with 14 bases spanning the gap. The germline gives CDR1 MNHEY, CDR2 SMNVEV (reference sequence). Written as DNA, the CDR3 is TGTGCCAGCAGTCTTCAGGGAAGCCTCTATAATTCACCCCTCCACTTT. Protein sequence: CASSLQGSLYNSPLHF.

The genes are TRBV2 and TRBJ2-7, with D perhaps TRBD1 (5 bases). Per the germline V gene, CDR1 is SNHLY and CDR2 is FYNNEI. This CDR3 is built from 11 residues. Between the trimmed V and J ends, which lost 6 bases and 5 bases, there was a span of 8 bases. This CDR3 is CASSADNEQYF. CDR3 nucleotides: TGTGCCAGCAGCGCGGACAACGAGCAGTACTTC.

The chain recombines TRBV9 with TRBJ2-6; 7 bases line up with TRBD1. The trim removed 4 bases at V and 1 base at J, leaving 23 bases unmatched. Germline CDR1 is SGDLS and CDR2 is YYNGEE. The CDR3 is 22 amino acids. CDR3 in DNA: TGTGCCAGCAGCCCAAAACCCCTTCATGGGGACAGCTATCCTTCTGGGGCCAACGTCCTGACTTTC. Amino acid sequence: CASSPKPLHGDSYPSGANVLTF. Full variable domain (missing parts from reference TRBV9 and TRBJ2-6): DSGVTQTPKHLITATGQRVTLRCSPRSGDLSVYWYQQSLDQGLQFLIQYYNGEERAKGNILERFSAQQFPDLHSELNLSSLELGDSALYFCASSPKPLHGDSYPSGANVLTFGAGSRLTVL.

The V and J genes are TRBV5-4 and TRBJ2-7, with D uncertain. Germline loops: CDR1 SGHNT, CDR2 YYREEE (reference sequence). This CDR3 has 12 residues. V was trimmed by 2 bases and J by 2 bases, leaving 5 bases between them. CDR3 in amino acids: CASSFGTYEQYF. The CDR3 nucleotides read TGTGCCAGCAGCTTCGGTACCTACGAGCAGTACTTC.

CDR3 in amino acids: CASSAGGSGRENEQFF. The CDR3 bases are TGTGCCAGCAGCGCCGGGGGAAGCGGGAGAGAAAATGAGCAGTTCTTC. The chain joins TRBV9 to TRBJ2-1, with TRBD2 identical over 8 bases. The CDR3 runs 16 residues. The germline gives CDR1 SGDLS, CDR2 YYNGEE. Trimming took 3 bases from V and 7 from J; bases not matched to a gene: 12.

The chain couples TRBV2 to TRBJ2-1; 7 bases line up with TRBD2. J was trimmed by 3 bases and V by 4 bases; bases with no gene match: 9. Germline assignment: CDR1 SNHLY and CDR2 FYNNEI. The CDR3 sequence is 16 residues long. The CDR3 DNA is TGTGCCAGCAGTGTCGACGCGGGAGCCGTCTACAATGAGCAGTTCTTC. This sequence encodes CASSVDAGAVYNEQFF.

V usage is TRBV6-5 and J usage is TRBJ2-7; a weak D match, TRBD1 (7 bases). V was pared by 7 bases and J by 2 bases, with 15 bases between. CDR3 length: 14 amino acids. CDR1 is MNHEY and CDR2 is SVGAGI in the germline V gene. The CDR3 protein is CASTPGGFAYEQYF. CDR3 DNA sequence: TGTGCCAGCACACCAGGGGGGTTTGCCTACGAGCAGTACTTC.

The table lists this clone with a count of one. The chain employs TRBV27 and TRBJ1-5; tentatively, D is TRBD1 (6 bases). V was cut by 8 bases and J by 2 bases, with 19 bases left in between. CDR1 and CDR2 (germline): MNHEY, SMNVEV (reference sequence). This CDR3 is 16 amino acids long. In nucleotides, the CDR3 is TGTGCCAGCTCGACCTCCCAGGGGTTGGGCAATCAGCCCCAGCATTTT. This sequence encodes CASSTSQGLGNQPQHF.

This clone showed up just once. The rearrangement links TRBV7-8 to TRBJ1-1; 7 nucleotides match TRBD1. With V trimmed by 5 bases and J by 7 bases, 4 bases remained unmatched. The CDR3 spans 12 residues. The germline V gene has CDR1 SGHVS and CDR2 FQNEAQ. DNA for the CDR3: TGTGCCAGCAGCAACCGGGACAGTGAAGCTTTCTTT. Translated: CASSNRDSEAFF.

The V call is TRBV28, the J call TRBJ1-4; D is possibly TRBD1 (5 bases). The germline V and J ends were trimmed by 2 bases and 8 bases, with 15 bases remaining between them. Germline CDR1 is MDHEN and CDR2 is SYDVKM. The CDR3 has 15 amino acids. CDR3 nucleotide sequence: TGTGCCAGCAGTTTACCTGGAGGGGCAGAGGAAAAACTGTTTTTT. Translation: CASSLPGGAEEKLFF.

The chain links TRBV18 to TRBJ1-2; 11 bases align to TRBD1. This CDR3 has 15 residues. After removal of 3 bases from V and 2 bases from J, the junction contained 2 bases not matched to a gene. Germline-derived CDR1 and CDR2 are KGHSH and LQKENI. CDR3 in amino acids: CASSPDRGRNYGYTF. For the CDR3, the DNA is TGTGCCAGCTCACCGGACAGGGGGCGGAACTATGGCTACACCTTC. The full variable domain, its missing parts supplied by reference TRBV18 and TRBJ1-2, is NAGVMQNPRHLVRRRGQEARLRCSPMKGHSHVYWYRQLPEEGLKFMVYLQKENIIDESGMPKERFSAEFPKEGPSILRIQQVVRGDSAAYFCASSPDRGRNYGYTFGSGTRLTVV.

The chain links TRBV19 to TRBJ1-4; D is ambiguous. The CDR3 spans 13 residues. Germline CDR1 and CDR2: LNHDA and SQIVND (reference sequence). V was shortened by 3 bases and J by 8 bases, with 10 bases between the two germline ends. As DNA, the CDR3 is TGTGCCAGTAGTATCTTAGCCGTGGAAAAACTGTTTTTT. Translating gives CASSILAVEKLFF.

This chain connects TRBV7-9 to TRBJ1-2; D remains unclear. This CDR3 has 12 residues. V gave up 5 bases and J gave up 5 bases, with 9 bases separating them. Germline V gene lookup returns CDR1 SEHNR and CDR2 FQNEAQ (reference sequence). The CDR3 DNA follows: TGTGCCAGCAGCCCCTCCCAGTATGGCTACACCTTC. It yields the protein CASSPSQYGYTF.

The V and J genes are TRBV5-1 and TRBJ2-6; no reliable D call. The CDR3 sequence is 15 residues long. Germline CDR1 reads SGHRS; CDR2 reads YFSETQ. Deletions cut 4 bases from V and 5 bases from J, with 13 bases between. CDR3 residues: CASSAEIARANVLTF. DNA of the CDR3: TGCGCCAGCAGCGCGGAGATTGCTAGGGCCAACGTCCTGACTTTC.

CDR3 in amino acids: CSATPGQRLFF. In DNA, the CDR3 is TGCAGTGCAACTCCGGGACAGAGACTGTTTTTT. The chain links TRBV20-1 to TRBJ1-4; 7 bases match TRBD1. The J segment lost 13 bases and the V segment lost 6 bases, leaving 8 bases of the junction unmatched. Germline loops: CDR1 DFQATT, CDR2 SNEGSKA (reference sequence). This CDR3 is built from 11 residues.

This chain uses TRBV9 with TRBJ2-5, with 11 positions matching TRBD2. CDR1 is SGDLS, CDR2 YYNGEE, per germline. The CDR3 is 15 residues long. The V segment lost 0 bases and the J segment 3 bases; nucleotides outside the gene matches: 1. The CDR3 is CASSVGGLAEETQYF. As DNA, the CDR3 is TGTGCCAGCAGCGTAGGGGGACTAGCGGAAGAGACCCAGTACTTC. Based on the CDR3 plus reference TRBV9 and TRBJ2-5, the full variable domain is DSGVTQTPKHLITATGQRVTLRCSPRSGDLSVYWYQQSLDQGLQFLIQYYNGEERAKGNILERFSAQQFPDLHSELNLSSLELGDSALYFCASSVGGLAEETQYFGPGTRLLVL.

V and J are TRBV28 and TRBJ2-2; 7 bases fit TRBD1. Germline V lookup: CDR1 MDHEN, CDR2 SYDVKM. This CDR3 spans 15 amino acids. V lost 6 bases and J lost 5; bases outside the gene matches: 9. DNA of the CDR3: TGTGCCAGCAGAGTACGACAGGGTTGGACCGGGGAGCTGTTTTTT. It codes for CASRVRQGWTGELFF.

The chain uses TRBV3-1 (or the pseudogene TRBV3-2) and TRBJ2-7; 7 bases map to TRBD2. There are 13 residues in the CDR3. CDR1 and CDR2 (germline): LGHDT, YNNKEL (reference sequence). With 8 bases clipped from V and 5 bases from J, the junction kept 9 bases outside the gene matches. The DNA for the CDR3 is TGTGCCAGCGCACGGGCGGGAGCCAACGAGCAGTACTTC. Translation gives CASARAGANEQYF.